These 20 T cell receptor beta chains share one sample of origin, sequenced in a study of CD8 T cells in ankylosing spondylitis. One entry per CDR3 protein results from TCRdb running MiXCR on the 5' RACE reads. Of about 140,000 distinct CDR3 sequences listed, approximately 8.4% are singletons. Sequencing was carried out using synovial fluid, either unsorted or a sorted T cell fraction (not recorded which). These receptors all come from a male donor with ankylosing spondylitis.

This clonotype showed up many times. This sequence joins TRBV7-2 and TRBJ2-2; possible D gene TRBD2, 6 bases. Germline V gene data show CDR1 as SGHTA and CDR2 as FQGNSA. This CDR3 has 14 amino acids. V was cut by 5 bases and J by 7 bases, with 14 bases left in between. DNA of the CDR3: TGTGCCAGCAGCCTCAGGAGGGGAGACGGGGAGCTGTTTTTT. It translates to CASSLRRGDGELFF.

This clonotype has only a few counts. This sequence joins TRBV6-1 and TRBJ1-1, with 7 bases matching TRBD1. The CDR3 sequence is 16 residues long. Germline CDR1 reads MNHNS; CDR2 reads SASEGT. The ends lost 7 bases at V and 0 bases at J; junction bases unmatched: 11. CDR3: CASTSGGRIMNTEAFF. CDR3 DNA sequence: TGTGCCAGCACCTCAGGGGGGAGGATAATGAACACTGAAGCTTTCTTT.

The J gene is TRBJ2-2, the V gene TRBV19, with TRBD2 identical over 7 bases. V trimming: 7 bases; J trimming: 1 base; junction bases outside the gene matches: 9. Germline CDR1 and CDR2: LNHDA and SQIVND (reference sequence). The CDR3 has 16 amino acids. CDR3 in amino acids: CASIPGAGLNTGELFF. CDR3 nucleotide sequence: TGTGCCAGTATCCCGGGAGCGGGGCTGAACACCGGGGAGCTGTTTTTT.

This clonotype was picked up a small number of times. The chain links TRBV6-1 to TRBJ1-5, with TRBD1 as a possible D gene (6 bases). Trimming took 4 bases from V and 8 from J, leaving 15 bases between them. CDR3 length: 14 residues. Per the germline V gene, CDR1 is MNHNS and CDR2 is SASEGT. The CDR3: CASSAQGGAKPQHF. The CDR3 DNA reads as TGTGCCAGCAGTGCCCAAGGGGGGGCAAAGCCCCAGCATTTT.

The table lists this clonotype with many counts. The chain uses TRBV20-1 and TRBJ1-1, with 7 positions matching TRBD1. Germline CDR1 reads DFQATT; CDR2 reads SNEGSKA (reference sequence). After removal of 6 bases from V and 6 bases from J, the junction contained 10 bases not matched to a gene. The CDR3 totals 13 residues. CDR3 DNA: TGCAGTGCGAAGCAGGGGGGGGAGGCTGAAGCTTTCTTT. Encoded protein: CSAKQGGEAEAFF.

The V call is TRBV20-1, the J call TRBJ2-1; a weak D match, TRBD2 (5 bases). CDR3 length: 13 amino acids. Trimming left V 4 bases short and J 1 base short, with 8 bases between. The germline V gene has CDR1 DFQATT and CDR2 SNEGSKA (reference sequence). The CDR3 bases are TGCAGTGCTAAGAGGGTTTCCTACAATGAGCAGTTCTTC. Its protein product is CSAKRVSYNEQFF.

V usage is TRBV28 and J usage is TRBJ2-7, with D perhaps matching TRBD1 or TRBD2 (5 bases each). The V and J ends lost 8 bases and 5 bases respectively, with 13 bases between them. The CDR3 length is 12 residues. The germline CDR1 and CDR2 sequences are MDHEN and SYDVKM. The CDR3 nucleotides read TGTGCCAGCCAGGGAGTTGGAGACGAGCAGTACTTC. This sequence encodes CASQGVGDEQYF.

In this sample, this clonotype turned up a few times. The chain recombines TRBV20-1 with TRBJ2-1; D unclear. V was clipped by 0 bases and J by 6 bases, with 12 bases between them. The V gene's germline CDR1 is DFQATT and CDR2 SNEGSKA (reference sequence). The CDR3 extends over 14 amino acids. For the CDR3, the DNA is TGCAGTGCTAGAGATCCAGTGAGGCCCAATGAGCAGTTCTTC. Translating gives CSARDPVRPNEQFF.

This clonotype came up a few times. The chain carries TRBV29-1 and TRBJ2-5; D gene uncertain. The V and J ends lost 5 bases and 2 bases respectively, with 9 bases between them. Germline V gene data show CDR1 as SQVTM and CDR2 as ANQGSEA. The CDR3 length is 12 residues. Here the CDR3 DNA reads TGCAGCGTTAACGTAGGGCAAGAGACCCAGTACTTC. This translates into CSVNVGQETQYF.

This clonotype has only a few counts. V and J are TRBV11-2 and TRBJ2-3, with D possibly being TRBD2 (5 bases). Trimming shortened V by 5 bases and J by 1 base, and 16 bases separated the two germline ends. CDR1 and CDR2 (germline): SGHAT, FQNNGV. The CDR3 consists of 16 residues. The CDR3 loop is CASSPGGRARTDTQYF. The CDR3 DNA reads as TGTGCCAGCAGCCCCGGTGGGCGGGCTCGCACAGATACGCAGTATTTT.

This clonotype was detected ten times or more. The chain uses TRBV7-9 and TRBJ2-2, with a tentative D call TRBD1 (6 bases). The CDR3 spans 16 residues. With 3 bases removed from V and 3 bases from J, the gap between germline ends came to 14 bases. Per germline, CDR1 SEHNR and CDR2 FQNEAQ (reference sequence). The CDR3 DNA follows: TGTGCCAGCAGCTTTTCCTTACAGGGAGACACCGGGGAGCTGTTTTTT. Translated, it gives CASSFSLQGDTGELFF.

The chain links TRBV7-9 to TRBJ2-7; D ambiguous. Trimming took 2 bases from V and 4 from J, leaving 9 bases between them. Germline CDR1 is SEHNR and CDR2 is FQNEAQ (reference sequence). There are 13 residues in the CDR3. CDR3 loop: CASSLSRPYEQYF. The DNA for the CDR3 is TGTGCCAGCAGCTTATCTCGGCCTTACGAGCAGTACTTC.

This clonotype was counted a few times. The chain links TRBV7-9 to TRBJ2-3; the D gene is possibly TRBD1 (6 bases). The CDR3 spans 14 residues. Per germline, CDR1 SEHNR and CDR2 FQNEAQ (reference sequence). With 3 bases removed from V and 2 bases from J, the gap between germline ends came to 9 bases. CDR3 DNA sequence: TGTGCCAGCAGCTTGACAGGATACACAGATACGCAGTATTTT. Translating gives CASSLTGYTDTQYF.

The sample holds many counts of this clonotype. The gene calls are TRBV5-1 and TRBJ2-7, with D possibly TRBD1 on 5 matching bases. This CDR3 has 13 residues. Germline V gene lookup returns CDR1 SGHRS and CDR2 YFSETQ. V lost 0 bases and J 1 base, leaving 5 bases between the germline ends. CDR3 DNA: TGCGCCAGCAGCTTGGGACAGTCCTACGAGCAGTACTTC. The encoded protein is CASSLGQSYEQYF.

This clonotype was seen many times. The chain is built from TRBV20-1 and TRBJ1-1; D call uncertain. Germline-derived CDR1 and CDR2 are DFQATT and SNEGSKA (reference sequence). The germline V and J ends were trimmed by 3 bases and 1 base, with 15 bases remaining between them. The CDR3 has 15 amino acids. The CDR3 region has the DNA TGCAGTGCTAGCCTGTCACCCATGGGGAACACTGAAGCTTTCTTT. Translating it yields CSASLSPMGNTEAFF.

The CDR3 is CASSFLSGLYGYTF. CDR3 nucleotides: TGTGCCAGCAGCTTTCTATCAGGGCTTTATGGCTACACCTTC. The chain has TRBV5-6 and TRBJ1-2; D is perhaps TRBD1 (5 bases). This CDR3 spans 14 amino acids. V lost 2 bases to trimming and J lost 5 bases, with 13 bases between them. From germline, CDR1 is SGHDT and CDR2 YYEEEE.

The table lists this clonotype with a few counts. The V call is TRBV5-1, the J call TRBJ2-5; D is perhaps TRBD1 (7 bases). V was shortened by 0 bases and J by 5 bases, with 11 bases between the two germline ends. The CDR3 covers 14 residues. Per germline, CDR1 SGHRS and CDR2 YFSETQ. The CDR3 nucleotides read TGCGCCAGCAGCTTGGAGGCAGGGGGGGAGACCCAGTACTTC. Translation gives CASSLEAGGETQYF.

This clonotype was seen a handful of times. V gene TRBV25-1 combines with J gene TRBJ2-6; perhaps TRBD2 as D (5 bases). The CDR3 length is 15 residues. The germline gives CDR1 MGHDK, CDR2 SYGVNS. Deletions cut 2 bases from V and 10 bases from J, with 15 bases between. This chain's CDR3 is CASSEGRGSRNVLTF. CDR3 bases: TGTGCCAGCAGTGAAGGGCGAGGGTCTCGGAACGTCCTGACTTTC.

This clonotype turned up a few times. The chain has TRBV5-1 and TRBJ2-7; TRBD1 agrees at 9 bases. V trimming: 1 base; J trimming: 5 bases; junction bases outside the gene matches: 7. This CDR3 is built from 15 residues. Germline V gene lookup returns CDR1 SGHRS and CDR2 YFSETQ. The CDR3 here is CASSLIGQGIDEQYF. The CDR3 nucleotides read TGCGCCAGCAGCTTGATAGGACAGGGGATAGACGAGCAGTACTTC.

This clonotype was recorded many times. The J gene is TRBJ1-1, the V gene TRBV18; TRBD1 matches at 8 bases. Losses at the gene ends were 6 bases for V and 1 base for J; bases not matched to a gene: 7. The CDR3 spans 15 residues. Germline values: CDR1 KGHSH, CDR2 LQKENI. The CDR3 here is CASSSRTGPNTEAFF. CDR3 in DNA: TGTGCCAGCTCGTCTAGGACAGGGCCGAACACTGAAGCTTTCTTT.